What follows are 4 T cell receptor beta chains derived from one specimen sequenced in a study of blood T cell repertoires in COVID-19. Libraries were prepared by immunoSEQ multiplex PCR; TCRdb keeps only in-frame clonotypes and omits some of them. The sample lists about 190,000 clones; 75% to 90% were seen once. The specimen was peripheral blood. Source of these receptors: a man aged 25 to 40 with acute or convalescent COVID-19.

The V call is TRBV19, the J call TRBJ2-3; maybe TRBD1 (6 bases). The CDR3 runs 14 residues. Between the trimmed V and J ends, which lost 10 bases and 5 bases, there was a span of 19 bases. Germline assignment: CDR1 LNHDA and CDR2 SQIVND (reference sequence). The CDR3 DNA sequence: TGTGCCACGACTAATACAGGGAGAGGAGATACGCAGTATTTT. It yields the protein CATTNTGRGDTQYF.

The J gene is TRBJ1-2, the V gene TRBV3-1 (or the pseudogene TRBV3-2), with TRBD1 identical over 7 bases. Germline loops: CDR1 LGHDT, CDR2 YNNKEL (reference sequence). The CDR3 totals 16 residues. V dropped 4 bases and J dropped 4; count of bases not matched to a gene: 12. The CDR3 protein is CASSLKGAGKTYGYTF. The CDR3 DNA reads TGTGCCAGCAGCCTAAAGGGGGCAGGGAAAACCTATGGCTACACCTTC.

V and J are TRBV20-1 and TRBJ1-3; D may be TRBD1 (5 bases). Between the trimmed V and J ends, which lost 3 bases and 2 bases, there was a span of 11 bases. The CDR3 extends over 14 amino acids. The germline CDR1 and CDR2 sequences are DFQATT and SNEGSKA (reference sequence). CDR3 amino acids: CSASSGETGNTIYF. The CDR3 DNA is TGCAGTGCTAGTTCGGGGGAAACTGGAAACACCATATATTTT.

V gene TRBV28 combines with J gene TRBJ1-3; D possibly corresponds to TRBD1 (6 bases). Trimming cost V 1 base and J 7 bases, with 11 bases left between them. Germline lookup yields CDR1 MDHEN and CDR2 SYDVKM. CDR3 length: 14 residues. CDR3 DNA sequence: TGTGCCAGCAGTTTATCGGGGGGGCACAACACCATATATTTT. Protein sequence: CASSLSGGHNTIYF.